This T cell receptor (beta chain) is from a study of OX40 agonist ivuxolimab in advanced cancers. Background on the whole study: The costimulatory receptor OX40 (CD134) was targeted by ivuxolimab, a fully human IgG2 agonistic monoclonal antibody. The paper describes the monotherapy dose-escalation part (N of about 52 patients) of the phase I trial of ivuxolimab. Intravenous ivuxolimab was administered to patients every 2 weeks at six dose levels: 0.01, 0.1, 0.3, 1.5, 3 and 10 mg/kg. The point of sequencing TCRbeta in the periphery was to test whether ivuxolimab changed TCR sequence diversity and drove clonal T-cell expansion. Partial responses occurred in three dose-escalation patients: two with cutaneous melanoma and one with hepatocellular carcinoma. Of the roughly 50 dose-escalation patients, hepatocellular carcinoma was present in around 19, melanoma in roughly 15, renal cell carcinoma in 9 and head and neck cancer in 9. In the dose-escalation cohort, 70% to 90% of patients were male, and the mean age was around 60 years with a range of roughly 20 to 79. Prior anti-PD-1, anti-PD-L1 or anti-CTLA-4 therapy was permitted, and checkpoint inhibitors had been received by less than 45% of dose-escalation patients. On the study overall, not on this receptor specifically: Low levels of normalized T-cell clonal expansion were also seen in some patients who did not respond. Which antigens the clonally expanded peripheral T cells were specific for was not determined. After ivuxolimab, more expanded clones were found on average in CD8+ T cells than in CD4+ T cells. At doses from 0.1 to 3.0 mg/kg, clonal expansion was seen in both CD4+ and CD8+ blood T cells between baseline and week 6. Partial responders in the 0.1-3.0 mg/kg groups had among the lowest normalized peripheral clonal expansion, especially among CD8+ T cells.

In regard to this clone: The antigen this receptor binds is unknown. No quality values exist for individual bases; no much larger clone is one base distant.

The trial excluded patients who had a history of autoimmune disease or were on systemic immunosuppression. In every dose cohort, peripheral blood was drawn for TCR sequencing at baseline, cycle 4 day 1, and cycle 7 day 1. The samples were taken from a phase I, first-in-human, multicenter, open-label dose-escalation trial of ivuxolimab. The trial enrolled adults with locally advanced or metastatic head and neck squamous cell, hepatocellular, melanoma or renal cell carcinoma. CD4+ and CD8+ T cells were sorted separately from peripheral blood before TCR sequencing. Genomic DNA was isolated from the sorted cells so that the TCRbeta CDR3 region could be sequenced. The immunoSEQ Assay was used for sequencing of TCRbeta CDR3 regions. The source is immuneACCESS, and TCRdb retained only in-frame sequences with V and J called. Part of the clones is not carried over; for the studies checked, unresolved V genes explain less than half of this, and the remainder is unexplained. The table for this sample lists tens of thousands of clones; approximately 89% of them were counted only once. The top ten clones comprise 18% of the sample.

Cut back by 1 base and 6 bases, the V and J ends lie 15 bases apart. From the germline V gene, CDR1 is MGHRA and CDR2 is YSYEKL. From cysteine to phenylalanine, the CDR3 is 16 amino acids long. Of all the DNA, just the CDR3 is kept, 48 bases in frame from base 1. The V and J genes are TRBV4-1 and TRBJ2-2; the D gene is perhaps TRBD1, from 6 matching bases. The sequenced sample was CD4+ or CD8+ T cells sorted from blood, obtained in a trial of the OX40 agonist ivuxolimab. This TCR was sampled from an adult with an advanced solid tumor such as melanoma, head and neck, liver or kidney cancer. The CDR3 loop reads CASSQVPGERSGELFF. DNA sequence: TGCGCCAGCAGCCAAGTGCCAGGGGAACGTTCCGGGGAGCTGTTTTTT.